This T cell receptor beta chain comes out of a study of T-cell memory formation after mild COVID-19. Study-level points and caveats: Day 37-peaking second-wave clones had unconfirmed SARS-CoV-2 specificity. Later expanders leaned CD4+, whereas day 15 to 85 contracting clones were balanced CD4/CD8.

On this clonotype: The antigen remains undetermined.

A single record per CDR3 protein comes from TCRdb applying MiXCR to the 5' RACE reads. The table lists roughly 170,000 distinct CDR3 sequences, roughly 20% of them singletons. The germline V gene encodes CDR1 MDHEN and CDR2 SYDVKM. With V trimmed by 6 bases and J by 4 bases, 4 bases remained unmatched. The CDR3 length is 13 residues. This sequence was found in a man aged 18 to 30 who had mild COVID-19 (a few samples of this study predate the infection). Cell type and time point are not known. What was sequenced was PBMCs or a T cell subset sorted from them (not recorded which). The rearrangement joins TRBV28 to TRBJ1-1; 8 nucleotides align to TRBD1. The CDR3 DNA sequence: TGTGCCAGCAGCCCAGGACAGGGCACTGAAGCTTTCTTT. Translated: CASSPGQGTEAFF.